The present TCR beta chain was sequenced within a study of cytomegalovirus exposure and HLA in healthy donors. With 60 Vbeta and 13 Jbeta primers, the PCR was carried out. Generated by immunoSEQ multiplex PCR, the TCRdb table keeps only in-frame clones and is missing some. This repertoire shows tens of thousands of clones, about 71% found once; its top ten account for approximately 20%. This CDR3 comprises 14 residues. The V end was cut by 2 bases, the J end by 4 bases, with 12 bases between. Germline assignment: CDR1 SGHRS and CDR2 YFSETQ. What was sequenced was PBMCs. This receptor was taken from a woman aged 55-70 years in good health and CMV-seropositive. The chain is built from TRBV5-1 and TRBJ1-2; no firm D call. The CDR3 protein is CASSLSEAGYGYTF. The CDR3 DNA follows: TGCGCCAGCAGCTTATCGGAAGCAGGCTATGGCTACACCTTC. Combining the CDR3 with reference TRBV5-1 and TRBJ1-2 gives the whole variable domain KAGVTQTPRYLIKTRGQQVTLSCSPISGHRSVSWYQQTPGQGLQFLFEYFSETQRNKGNFPGRFSGRQFSNSRSEMNVSTLELGDSALYLCASSLSEAGYGYTFGSGTRLTVV.